The 26 T cell receptor beta chains below all came from one sample that was sequenced in a study of T cells in Graves' hyperthyroidism and ophthalmopathy. Amplification of TCR beta CDR3 regions was performed using RNA transcripts as template. The HTBI primer set served for first-round RT-PCR of the TCR CDR3. MiXCR was run by TCRdb on the multiplex PCR reads, yielding one entry per CDR3 protein. The sample carries approximately 640,000 distinct CDR3 sequences, 15% to 20% recorded once. Sequencing was performed on blood. These receptors were obtained from a man in his fifties or sixties with Graves' hyperthyroidism.

This clonotype was observed at least ten times. J is TRBJ2-7 and V is TRBV7-3; possibly TRBD2 for D (5 bases). The CDR3 covers 14 residues. Germline CDR1 and CDR2: SGHTA and FQGTGA. V gave up 3 bases and J gave up 6 bases, with 15 bases separating them. The CDR3 protein is CASSFSASHGEQYF. CDR3 DNA sequence: TGTGCCAGCAGCTTTAGCGCGTCCCACGGCGAGCAGTACTTC.

This clonotype was seen at least ten times. This sequence joins TRBV27 and TRBJ1-1, with D perhaps TRBD1 (5 bases). CDR3 length equals 13 residues. The V end lost 3 bases, the J end lost 4 bases, and 9 bases lay between the germline ends. Germline assignment: CDR1 MNHEY and CDR2 SMNVEV (reference sequence). In nucleotides, the CDR3 is TGTGCCAGCAGTTTGAGGGGTACCACTGAAGCTTTCTTT. Protein product: CASSLRGTTEAFF.

This clonotype has only a few counts. The V and J genes are TRBV28 and TRBJ2-1; 10 bases match TRBD1. The ends lost 7 bases at V and 6 bases at J; junction bases unmatched: 12. Germline V gene sequence: CDR1 MDHEN, CDR2 SYDVKM. The length of the CDR3 is 16 residues. The CDR3 nucleotides read TGTGCCAGCACCTCAACGATCCGGGACAGGGGCAATGAGCAGTTCTTC. Translated, it gives CASTSTIRDRGNEQFF.

At least ten counts were recorded for this clonotype. The rearrangement links TRBV5-1 to TRBJ2-7, with D possibly matching TRBD2 (6 bases). In germline, CDR1 is SGHRS, CDR2 YFSETQ. Deletions cut 4 bases from V and 0 bases from J, with 14 bases between. CDR3 length: 15 residues. The CDR3 protein is CASSGGLTSSYEQYF. DNA of the CDR3: TGCGCCAGCAGCGGGGGACTTACGAGCTCCTACGAGCAGTACTTC.

This clonotype was observed at least ten times. This chain connects TRBV12-3 or TRBV12-4 to TRBJ1-2, with D unclear. CDR3 length equals 14 residues. Deletions cut 2 bases from V and 3 bases from J, with 10 bases between. CDR3 residues: CASSLIGRYYGYTF. The DNA of the CDR3 is TGTGCCAGCAGTTTAATTGGGCGATACTATGGCTACACCTTC.

There are a few counts of this clonotype. V is TRBV30 and J is TRBJ1-1; D is perhaps TRBD1 (6 bases). V lost 4 bases and J 1 base, leaving 10 bases between the germline ends. Germline assignment: CDR1 GTSNPN and CDR2 SVGIG (reference sequence). The CDR3 spans 13 residues. CDR3 nucleotides: TGTGCCTGGAAAGGACAGAAGAACACTGAAGCTTTCTTT. Amino acid sequence: CAWKGQKNTEAFF.

Ten or more counts support this clonotype. The rearrangement links TRBV28 to TRBJ2-1; the D is unclear. Per the germline V gene, CDR1 is MDHEN and CDR2 is SYDVKM. The CDR3 totals 13 residues. V was shortened by 1 base and J by 4 bases, with 5 bases between the two germline ends. Here the CDR3 reads CASSLLAYNEQFF. The CDR3 DNA follows: TGTGCCAGCAGTTTATTGGCATACAATGAGCAGTTCTTC.

The chain carries TRBV5-8 and TRBJ2-6, with D tentatively TRBD1 or TRBD2 (6 bases each). The CDR3 totals 16 residues. The V end was cut by 1 base, the J end by 2 bases, with 10 bases between. The germline V gene encodes CDR1 SGHTS and CDR2 YDEGEE. CDR3 nucleotide sequence: TGTGCCAGCAGCTTGAACAGGGAGGCTGGGGCCAACGTCCTGACTTTC. This gives the protein CASSLNREAGANVLTF.

This clonotype was detected ten times or more. CDR3 region: CASSIADRVTYEQYF. The CDR3 region has the DNA TGTGCCAGTAGTATTGCCGACAGGGTAACGTACGAGCAGTACTTC. This chain connects TRBV19 to TRBJ2-7; TRBD1 agrees at 7 bases. This CDR3 contains 15 residues. J gave up 4 bases and V 3 bases, and 9 bases lay outside the gene matches. The germline V gene encodes CDR1 LNHDA and CDR2 SQIVND (reference sequence).

This clonotype was detected ten times or more. The chain is built from TRBV15 and TRBJ1-6, with D uncertain. Germline V CDR1 and CDR2: LNHNV, YYDKDF (reference sequence). Trimming stripped 5 bases from V and 7 bases from J, with 18 bases between. This CDR3 has 16 residues. The CDR3, as DNA: TGTGCCACCAGCTCCACCCAAGGGATAGACAATTCACCCCTCCACTTT. Its translation: CATSSTQGIDNSPLHF.

Turning to this clonotype: A clone one base away is much larger, so this may be a read error. The chain carries TRBV25-1 and TRBJ2-5, with D unclear. The CDR3 extends over 14 amino acids. Germline values: CDR1 MGHDK, CDR2 SYGVNS. V gave up 6 bases and J gave up 0 bases, with 11 bases separating them. As DNA, the CDR3 is TGTGCCAGCAGCTTAGTGTTCGACCAAGAGACCCAGTACTTC. The encoded protein is CASSLVFDQETQYF.

This clonotype occurred many times. The chain combines TRBV20-1 with TRBJ2-2; D is uncertain. V was shortened by 6 bases and J by 4 bases, with 18 bases between the two germline ends. The CDR3 has 15 amino acids. Germline lookup yields CDR1 DFQATT and CDR2 SNEGSKA (reference sequence). The DNA for the CDR3 is TGCAGTGCCGAACGGACGGATGGGGTCACCGGGGAGCTGTTTTTT. It translates to CSAERTDGVTGELFF.

There are many counts of this clonotype. The V call is TRBV2, the J call TRBJ2-7; D is undetermined. The CDR3 spans 12 residues. CDR1 is SNHLY and CDR2 is FYNNEI in the germline V gene. V was pared by 6 bases and J by 2 bases, with 8 bases between. CDR3 coding DNA: TGTGCCAGCAGCCGGGCCCCCTACGAGCAGTACTTC. It specifies CASSRAPYEQYF.

This clonotype was found many times. DNA of the CDR3: TGTGCCAGTAGTATAGACCCTACTAGCGGGAGATTCGACGAGCAGTACTTC. It yields the protein CASSIDPTSGRFDEQYF. The rearrangement links TRBV19 to TRBJ2-7, with TRBD2 matching 11 bases. This CDR3 has 17 amino acids. The V gene end was trimmed by 0 bases and the J gene end by 5 bases; junction bases not matched to a gene: 9. CDR1 LNHDA and CDR2 SQIVND come from the germline V gene (reference sequence).

This clonotype has only a few counts. This chain joins TRBV7-9 and TRBJ1-2; tentative D call: TRBD1 (5 bases). CDR1 SEHNR and CDR2 FQNEAQ come from the germline V gene (reference sequence). This CDR3 region has 15 residues. V lost 0 bases and J lost 6, with 14 bases in between. The CDR3 reads CASSLAGRGDNGYTF. CDR3 sequence (DNA): TGTGCCAGCAGCTTAGCGGGAAGGGGCGATAATGGCTACACCTTC.

The V gene is TRBV27, the J gene TRBJ2-6; 8 bases line up with TRBD1. V trimming: 7 bases; J trimming: 1 base; junction bases outside the gene matches: 6. The germline gives CDR1 MNHEY, CDR2 SMNVEV (reference sequence). There are 16 residues in the CDR3. CDR3 residues: CASNDRGLSGANVLTF. DNA of the CDR3: TGTGCCAGCAATGACAGGGGCTTGTCTGGGGCCAACGTCCTGACTTTC.

This clonotype has at least ten counts. The chain links TRBV19 to TRBJ1-5, with TRBD1 as a possible D gene (5 bases). The CDR3 length is 15 residues. Between the trimmed V and J ends, which lost 3 bases and 2 bases, there was a span of 11 bases. Germline V gene lookup returns CDR1 LNHDA and CDR2 SQIVND (reference sequence). As DNA, the CDR3 is TGTGCCAGTAGTATTGGGACGGGAGGCAATCAGCCCCAGCATTTT. Amino acid sequence: CASSIGTGGNQPQHF. The whole variable domain, filled in from reference TRBV19 and TRBJ1-5, reads DGGITQSPKYLFRKEGQNVTLSCEQNLNHDAMYWYRQDPGQGLRLIYYSQIVNDFQKGDIAEGYSVSREKKESFPLTVTSAQKNPTAFYLCASSIGTGGNQPQHFGDGTRLSIL.

Comment on this clonotype: With a much larger clone just one base away, this may be a read error. CDR3 amino acids: CSARVVVAGTYGYTF. The CDR3 coding sequence is TGCAGTGCTAGAGTTGTCGTGGCCGGAACCTATGGCTACACCTTC. This chain uses TRBV20-1 with TRBJ1-2; D is unresolved. Germline V gives CDR1 DFQATT, CDR2 SNEGSKA (reference sequence). V was cut by 1 base and J by 4 bases, with 16 bases left in between. CDR3 length: 15 residues.

This clonotype was recorded a few times. The V and J genes are TRBV7-3 and TRBJ2-3, with D perhaps matching TRBD2 (5 bases). CDR1 SGHTA and CDR2 FQGTGA come from the germline V gene. V dropped 1 base and J dropped 3 bases, with 8 bases sitting between them. The CDR3 has 14 amino acids. Here the CDR3 DNA reads TGTGCCAGCAGCTTAAATAGCGCGACAGATACGCAGTATTTT. Translating it yields CASSLNSATDTQYF.

At least ten counts were recorded for this clonotype. The chain couples TRBV27 to TRBJ2-7, with D perhaps assigned TRBD1 or TRBD2 (5 bases each). The V and J ends lost 6 bases and 1 base respectively, with 19 bases between them. CDR1 and CDR2 (germline): MNHEY, SMNVEV (reference sequence). The CDR3 runs 16 residues. CDR3 amino acids: CASSREFRGHSYEQYF. Here the CDR3 DNA reads TGTGCCAGCAGCCGCGAATTCCGGGGCCATTCCTACGAGCAGTACTTC.

This clonotype was picked up many times. CDR3 nucleotides: TGTGCCAGCGTGACTAGTCCTCGGCAGTGGAACGAGCAGTACTTC. Amino acids: CASVTSPRQWNEQYF. The chain links TRBV6-1 to TRBJ2-7, with D possibly TRBD2 on 6 matching bases. Germline CDR1 and CDR2: MNHNS and SASEGT. CDR3 length: 15 residues. Trimming shortened V by 8 bases and J by 5 bases, and 22 bases separated the two germline ends.

The CDR3 nucleotides read TGTGCCTGGAGTGCTCAAACGAACACTGAAGCTTTCTTT. Its translation: CAWSAQTNTEAFF. V is TRBV30 and J is TRBJ1-1, with D hard to call. V dropped 1 base and J dropped 1 base, with 7 bases sitting between them. The CDR3 runs 13 residues. The germline gives CDR1 GTSNPN, CDR2 SVGIG (reference sequence).

The table lists this clonotype with many counts. The J gene is TRBJ1-6, the V gene TRBV12-3 or TRBV12-4, with 8 bases matching TRBD1. V was pared by 1 base and J by 6 bases, with 5 bases of the junction left unmatched. This CDR3 spans 16 amino acids. This CDR3 is CASSLDRGAFNSPLHF. DNA of the CDR3: TGTGCCAGCAGTTTAGACAGGGGGGCGTTTAATTCACCCCTCCACTTT.

Only a few counts were recorded for this clonotype. V gene TRBV27 combines with J gene TRBJ1-5; D is perhaps TRBD1 (6 bases). V lost 6 bases, J lost 0 bases, and 9 bases lay in between. Per germline, CDR1 MNHEY and CDR2 SMNVEV (reference sequence). This CDR3 is 14 amino acids long. The CDR3 here is CASSRDISNQPQHF. CDR3 bases: TGTGCCAGCAGCCGGGACATTAGCAATCAGCCCCAGCATTTT.

The chain combines TRBV4-1 with TRBJ2-2, with D maybe TRBD2 (6 bases). The germline gives CDR1 MGHRA, CDR2 YSYEKL. This CDR3 contains 17 residues. V lost 1 base and J lost 1, with 13 bases in between. The CDR3 spells CASSQGLAYRNTGELFF. In DNA, the CDR3 is TGCGCCAGCAGCCAAGGCCTAGCGTATAGGAACACCGGGGAGCTGTTTTTT.

This sequence joins TRBV7-2 and TRBJ2-2; TRBD1 is a possible D gene (5 bases). The CDR3 sequence is 13 residues long. Germline V CDR1 and CDR2: SGHTA, FQGNSA. V lost 5 bases and J lost 6, with 10 bases in between. For the CDR3, the DNA is TGTGCCAGCAGCCTGTGGGGCCCCGGGGAGCTGTTTTTT. Encoded protein: CASSLWGPGELFF.